The TCR beta chain under discussion was sequenced for a study of spatial heterogeneity in lung cancer. TCRdb recomputed calls from the 5' RACE reads with MiXCR, one row per CDR3 protein. The sample contains roughly 19,000 distinct CDR3 sequences, about 6.1% of which appear only once. Described time point: sample taken at primary tumor resection. The roughly 68 donors had untreated early-stage non-small cell lung cancer. This clonotype came up many times. What it binds is unknown. With the library built for alpha chains, this beta chain is off target and its frequency is not meaningful. Whole-study findings and limits: Tumors with more nonsynonymous mutations had more expanded intratumoral alpha and beta TCRs.

Trimming took off 5 bases at V and 0 bases at J, with 12 bases between the two ends. This CDR3 spans 14 amino acids. Germline loops: CDR1 DFQATT, CDR2 SNEGSKA (reference sequence). V is TRBV20-1 and J is TRBJ2-3, with D perhaps matching TRBD2 (6 bases). The source of this sequence is a female donor with early-stage non-small cell lung cancer. The source material was lung tumor tissue, sampled at surgery. The CDR3 nucleotides read TGCAGTGCTGGCCGGGACTCTAGCACAGATACGCAGTATTTT. Its translation is CSAGRDSSTDTQYF.